This T cell receptor beta chain stems from a study of shared clonotypes between healthy human individuals. The data were produced by immunoSEQ multiplex PCR, yet TCRdb's version contains in-frame clones alone and is incomplete. Here the sample spans over 2 million clones, approximately 95% being singletons. Healthy and HIV-negative, the adult donors had no recent acute infections or vaccinations. Trimming took 5 bases from V and 0 from J, leaving 16 bases between them. The CDR3 loop spans 16 amino acids. The germline V gene encodes CDR1 LNHNV and CDR2 YYDKDF (reference sequence). The chain uses TRBV15 and TRBJ1-2; D uncertain. The sample was naive CD4+ T cells sorted from blood. The subset was: CD45RA+ positively selected. The sequence was obtained from a man between 18 and 29 years old in good health. CDR3 residues: CATSGWAEGANYGYTF. CDR3 nucleotide sequence: TGTGCCACCAGCGGTTGGGCTGAGGGAGCTAACTATGGCTACACCTTC. Complete variable domain (other parts from reference TRBV15 and TRBJ1-2): DAMVIQNPRYQVTQFGKPVTLSCSQTLNHNVMYWYQQKSSQAPKLLFHYYDKDFNNEADTPDNFQSRRPNTSFCFLDIRSPGLGDTAMYLCATSGWAEGANYGYTFGSGTRLTVV.